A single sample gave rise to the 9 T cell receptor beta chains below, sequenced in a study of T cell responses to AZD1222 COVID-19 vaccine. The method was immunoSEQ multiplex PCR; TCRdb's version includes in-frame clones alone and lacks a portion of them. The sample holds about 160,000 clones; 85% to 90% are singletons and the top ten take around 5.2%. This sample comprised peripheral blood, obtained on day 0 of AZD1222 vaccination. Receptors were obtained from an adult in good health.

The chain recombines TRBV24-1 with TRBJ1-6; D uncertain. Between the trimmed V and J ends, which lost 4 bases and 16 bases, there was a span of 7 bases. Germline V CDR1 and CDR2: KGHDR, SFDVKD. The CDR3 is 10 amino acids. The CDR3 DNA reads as TGTGCCACCAGTGACCGCTCACTCCACTTT. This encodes CATSDRSLHF.

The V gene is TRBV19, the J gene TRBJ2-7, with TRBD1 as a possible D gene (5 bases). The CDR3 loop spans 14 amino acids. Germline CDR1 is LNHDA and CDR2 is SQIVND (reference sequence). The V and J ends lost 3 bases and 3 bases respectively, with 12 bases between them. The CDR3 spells CASSIPGNFYEQYF. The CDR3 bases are TGTGCCAGTAGTATTCCAGGGAATTTCTACGAGCAGTACTTC.

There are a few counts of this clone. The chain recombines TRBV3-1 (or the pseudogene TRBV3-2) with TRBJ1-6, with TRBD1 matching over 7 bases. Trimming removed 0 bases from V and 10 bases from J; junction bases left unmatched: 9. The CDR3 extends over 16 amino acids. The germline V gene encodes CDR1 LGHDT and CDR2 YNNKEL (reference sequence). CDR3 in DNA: TGTGCCAGCAGCCAAGAGAGTGGCAGGGGGGAATCACCCCTCCACTTT. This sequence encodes CASSQESGRGESPLHF.

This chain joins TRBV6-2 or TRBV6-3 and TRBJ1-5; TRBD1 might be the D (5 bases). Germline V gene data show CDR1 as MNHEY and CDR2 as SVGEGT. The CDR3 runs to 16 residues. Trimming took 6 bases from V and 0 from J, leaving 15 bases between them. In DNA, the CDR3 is TGTGCCAGCAGCCCCACAGGTTTTTATAGCAATCAGCCCCAGCATTTT. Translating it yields CASSPTGFYSNQPQHF.

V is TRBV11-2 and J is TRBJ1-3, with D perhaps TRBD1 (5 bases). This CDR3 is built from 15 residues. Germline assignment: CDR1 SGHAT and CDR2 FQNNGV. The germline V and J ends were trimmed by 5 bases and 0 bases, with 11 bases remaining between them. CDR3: CASSPGRGSGNTIYF. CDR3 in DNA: TGTGCCAGCAGCCCAGGTAGGGGCTCTGGAAACACCATATATTTT.

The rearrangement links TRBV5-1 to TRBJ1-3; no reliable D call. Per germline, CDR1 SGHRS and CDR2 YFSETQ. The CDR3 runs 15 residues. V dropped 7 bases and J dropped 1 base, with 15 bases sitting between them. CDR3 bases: TGCGCCAGCCGTTCTGACGGACCTTCTGGAAACACCATATATTTT. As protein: CASRSDGPSGNTIYF.

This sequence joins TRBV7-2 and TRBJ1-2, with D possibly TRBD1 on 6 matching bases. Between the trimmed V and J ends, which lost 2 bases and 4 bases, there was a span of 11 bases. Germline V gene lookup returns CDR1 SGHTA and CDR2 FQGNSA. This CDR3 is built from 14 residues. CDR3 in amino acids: CASSLSTGPYGYTF. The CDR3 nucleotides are TGTGCCAGCAGCTTATCAACAGGGCCCTATGGCTACACCTTC.

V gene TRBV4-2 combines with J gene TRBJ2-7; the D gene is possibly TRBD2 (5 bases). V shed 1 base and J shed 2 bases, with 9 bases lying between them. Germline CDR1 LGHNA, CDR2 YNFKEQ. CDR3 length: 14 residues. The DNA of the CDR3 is TGTGCCAGCAGCCAAGGGACGGGGACCTACGAGCAGTACTTC. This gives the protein CASSQGTGTYEQYF.

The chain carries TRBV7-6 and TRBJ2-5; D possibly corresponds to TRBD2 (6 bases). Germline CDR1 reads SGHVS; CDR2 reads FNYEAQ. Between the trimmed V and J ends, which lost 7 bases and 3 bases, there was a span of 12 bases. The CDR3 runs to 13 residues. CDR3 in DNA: TGTGCCAGCACTACCTGGGAGGAAGAGACCCAGTACTTC. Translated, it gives CASTTWEEETQYF. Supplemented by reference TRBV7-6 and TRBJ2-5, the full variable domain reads GAGVSQSPRYKVTKRGQDVALRCDPISGHVSLYWYRQALGQGPEFLTYFNYEAQQDKSGLPNDRFSAERPEGSISTLTIQRTEQRDSAMYRCASTTWEEETQYFGPGTRLLVL.